The sequence of this T cell receptor (beta chain) was determined in a study of control samples from healthy donors and cancer patients. Trimming cost V 2 bases and J 2 bases, with 15 bases left between them. The CDR3 is made up of 16 amino acids. Germline-derived CDR1 and CDR2 are SGHNT and YYREEE (reference sequence). Sequencing used immunoSEQ multiplex PCR; TCRdb keeps in-frame clones, though not all of them. This sample has about 120,000 clones, with over 90% found just once. V is TRBV5-4 and J is TRBJ2-3; D possibly uses TRBD1 or TRBD2 (5 bases each). Sequencing used blood. The clonotype originates from a man aged 25-40 years in good health. CDR3 coding DNA: TGTGCCAGCAGCTTTCTCGGGGCCGGTTACACAGATACGCAGTATTTT. Encoded protein: CASSFLGAGYTDTQYF.